A selection of T cell receptor beta chains follows, all from one sample in a study of blood T cell repertoires in COVID-19. TCRdb's copy holds only in-frame clones and misses some; the assay was immunoSEQ multiplex PCR. There are tens of thousands of clones in the sample; roughly 88% occur only once, and 20% to 30% lies in the top ten. What was sequenced was peripheral blood. All receptors come from a human donor with active COVID-19. The donor label of this sample is uncertain. CDR3s include the opening cysteine and the closing phenylalanine or tryptophan. Each record gives: CDR3 protein, V gene, J gene.

CASRFSGEGSPLHF	TRBV19	TRBJ1-6
CSVQQGSRGAFF	TRBV29-1	TRBJ1-1
CASRESGGGQETQYF	TRBV3-1/TRBV3-2	TRBJ2-5
CSVDWQGGDTQYF	TRBV29-1	TRBJ2-3
CASSLDPIAGGTDTQYF	TRBV5-1	TRBJ2-3
CASSHLRDSDRIAFF	TRBV6-5	TRBJ1-1
CASSQTGEAYNEQFF	TRBV5-1	TRBJ2-1
CASRDFDRGTEAFF	TRBV6-5	TRBJ1-1
CASRASRRSPLHF	TRBV7-2	TRBJ1-6
CASSQDKGAETQYF	TRBV4-1	TRBJ2-5
CASSLTRVAGHHGGGSEQYF	TRBV7-3	TRBJ2-7
CASSLGQGRADTQYF	TRBV5-1	TRBJ2-3
CASSDRDSTLEAFF	TRBV6-2/TRBV6-3	TRBJ1-1
CASRQGDSPLHF	TRBV7-8	TRBJ1-6
CASSQDQGSTASNTEAFF	TRBV4-1	TRBJ1-1
CASSSSPGSPGTEAFF	TRBV5-1	TRBJ1-1
CASRVMASNYGYTF	TRBV2	TRBJ1-2
CATSRKITYEQYF	TRBV15	TRBJ2-7
CASSNHHGEQFF	TRBV6-2/TRBV6-3	TRBJ2-1
CASSLVAAGSETQYF	TRBV7-6	TRBJ2-5
CATRIGAGPTDTQYF	TRBV24-1	TRBJ2-3
CASSAVSGGAGEQYF	TRBV2	TRBJ2-7
CASSPRGQGVNQPQHF	TRBV21-1	TRBJ1-5
CASSSQGAPGANVLTF	TRBV6-5	TRBJ2-6
CASSLQGGQIPHNEQFF	TRBV19	TRBJ2-1
CASSVTQGSTDTQYF	TRBV9	TRBJ2-3
CASSAGLTDTQYF	TRBV6-4	TRBJ2-3
CASSLAIREYQETQYF	TRBV5-1	TRBJ2-5
CATGLGGSYNEQFF	TRBV3-1/TRBV3-2	TRBJ2-1
CASSQALAGADQETQYF	TRBV3-1/TRBV3-2	TRBJ2-5
CASSNPAGLRTYEQYF	TRBV28	TRBJ2-7
CASSSVDPTEAFF	TRBV11-3	TRBJ1-1
CASSLLAGGETQYF	TRBV7-2	TRBJ2-5
CASSLVGSGVADTQYF	TRBV7-3	TRBJ2-3
CASSQGGLGSGNTIYF	TRBV13	TRBJ1-3
CASSSVAGAGTDTQYF	TRBV11-1	TRBJ2-3
CASTIPIRAGLLSEQYF	TRBV7-4	TRBJ2-7
CASRDTGLEYEQYF	TRBV11-2	TRBJ2-7
CASSGLAGPYEQYF	TRBV19	TRBJ2-7
CASSSQGNTEAFF	TRBV7-3	TRBJ1-1
CASRTQGAQVQVGYTF	TRBV28	TRBJ1-2
CAWSSLSRSLGYTF	TRBV30	TRBJ1-2
CAWSRDRFTLANYGYTF	TRBV30	TRBJ1-2
CASSQDVSGHFYGYTF	TRBV4-2	TRBJ1-2
CASSSLTGAKNIQYF	TRBV11-2	TRBJ2-4
CAISSGTGYNEQFF	TRBV10-3	TRBJ2-1
CASSSTGGQFF	TRBV28	TRBJ2-1
CAWDRGPPSYEQYF	TRBV30	TRBJ2-7
CASSQGDVAWETQYF	TRBV5-1	TRBJ2-5
CASSPDYADATQYF	TRBV5-4	TRBJ2-3
CASSGEAGVMDTQYF	TRBV10-1	TRBJ2-3
CASRLVGVRGIDEQYF	TRBV12-2	TRBJ2-7
CASSPAGGYYGYTF	TRBV18	TRBJ1-2
CSASPLGRLAGGILSYEQYF	TRBV20-1	TRBJ2-7
CASSLRQAGWSTEAFF	TRBV28	TRBJ1-1
CASRLAANTGELFF	TRBV7-8	TRBJ2-2
CASSRTSGGDTQYF	TRBV7-8	TRBJ2-3
CASSATLLGRDTEAFF	TRBV6-1	TRBJ1-1
CASGFEQGGSPLHF	TRBV4-3	TRBJ1-6
CASSPQTGGNSPLHF	TRBV9	TRBJ1-6